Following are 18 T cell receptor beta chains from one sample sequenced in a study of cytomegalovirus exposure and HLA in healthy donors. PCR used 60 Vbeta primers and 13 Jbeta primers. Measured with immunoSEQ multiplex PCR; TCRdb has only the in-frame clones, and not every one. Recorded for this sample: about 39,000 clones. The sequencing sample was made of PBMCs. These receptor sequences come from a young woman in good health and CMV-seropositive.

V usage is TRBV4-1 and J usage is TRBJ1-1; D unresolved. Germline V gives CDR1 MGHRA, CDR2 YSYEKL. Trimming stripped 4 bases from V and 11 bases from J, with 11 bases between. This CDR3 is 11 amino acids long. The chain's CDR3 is CASSLGTEAFF. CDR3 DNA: TGCGCCAGCAGCCTTGGTACAGAGGCTTTCTTT.

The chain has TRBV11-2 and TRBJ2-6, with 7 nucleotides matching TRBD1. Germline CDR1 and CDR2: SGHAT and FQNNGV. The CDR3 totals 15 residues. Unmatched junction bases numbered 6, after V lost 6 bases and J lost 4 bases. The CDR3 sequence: CASSHTGAGANVLTF. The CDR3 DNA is TGTGCCAGCAGTCATACAGGGGCCGGGGCCAACGTCCTGACTTTC.

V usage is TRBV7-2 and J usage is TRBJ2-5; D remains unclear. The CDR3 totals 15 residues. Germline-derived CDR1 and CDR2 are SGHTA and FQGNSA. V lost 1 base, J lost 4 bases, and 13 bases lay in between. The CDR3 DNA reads TGTGCCAGCAGCTTAGAGAACTGGCAGCGAGAGACCCAGTACTTC. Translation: CASSLENWQRETQYF.

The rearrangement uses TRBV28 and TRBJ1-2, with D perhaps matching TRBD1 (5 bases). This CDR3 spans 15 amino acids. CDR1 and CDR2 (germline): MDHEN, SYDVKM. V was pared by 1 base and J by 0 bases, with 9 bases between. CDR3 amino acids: CASSLSPTANYGYTF. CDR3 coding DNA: TGTGCCAGCAGTTTATCCCCGACAGCTAACTATGGCTACACCTTC.

The CDR3 reads CASSLSGGAGELFF. In DNA, the CDR3 is TGCGCCAGCAGCTTGTCAGGGGGCGCCGGGGAGCTGTTTTTT. The gene calls are TRBV5-1 and TRBJ2-2, with 8 bases lining up with TRBD1. Germline V lookup: CDR1 SGHRS, CDR2 YFSETQ. The CDR3 contains 14 residues. V shed 1 base, J shed 6 bases, and the junction held 2 bases outside the gene matches.

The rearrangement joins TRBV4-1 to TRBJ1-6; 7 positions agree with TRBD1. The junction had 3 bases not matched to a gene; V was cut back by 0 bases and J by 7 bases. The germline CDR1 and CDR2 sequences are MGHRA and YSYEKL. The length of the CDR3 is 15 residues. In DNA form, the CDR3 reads TGCGCCAGCAGCCAAGAGACAGGGCTAAATTCACCCCTCCACTTT. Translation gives CASSQETGLNSPLHF.

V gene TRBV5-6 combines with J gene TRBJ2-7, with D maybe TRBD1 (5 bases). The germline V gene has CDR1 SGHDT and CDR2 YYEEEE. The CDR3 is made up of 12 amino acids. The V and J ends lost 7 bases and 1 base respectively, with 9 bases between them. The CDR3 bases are TGTGCCAGCTGCTCAGGGTCCTACGAGCAGTACTTC. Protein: CASCSGSYEQYF.

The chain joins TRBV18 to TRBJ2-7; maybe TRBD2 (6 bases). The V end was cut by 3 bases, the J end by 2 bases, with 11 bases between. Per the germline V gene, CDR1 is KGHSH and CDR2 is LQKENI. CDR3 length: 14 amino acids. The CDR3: CASSPPGLPYEQYF. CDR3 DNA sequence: TGTGCCAGCTCACCCCCGGGACTTCCCTACGAGCAGTACTTC. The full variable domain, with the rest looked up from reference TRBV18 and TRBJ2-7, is NAGVMQNPRHLVRRRGQEARLRCSPMKGHSHVYWYRQLPEEGLKFMVYLQKENIIDESGMPKERFSAEFPKEGPSILRIQQVVRGDSAAYFCASSPPGLPYEQYFGPGTRLTVT.

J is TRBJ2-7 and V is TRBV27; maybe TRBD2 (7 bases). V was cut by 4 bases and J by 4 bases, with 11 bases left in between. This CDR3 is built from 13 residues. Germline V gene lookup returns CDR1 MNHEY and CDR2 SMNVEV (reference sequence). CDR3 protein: CASSYGGQYEQYF. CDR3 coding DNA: TGTGCCAGCAGTTACGGGGGGCAGTACGAGCAGTACTTC.

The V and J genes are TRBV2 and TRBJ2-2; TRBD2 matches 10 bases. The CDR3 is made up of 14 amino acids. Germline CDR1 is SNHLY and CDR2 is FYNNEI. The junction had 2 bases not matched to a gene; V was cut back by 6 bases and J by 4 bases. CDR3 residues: CASRLAGLTGELFF. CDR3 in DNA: TGTGCCAGCAGACTAGCGGGGCTCACCGGGGAGCTGTTTTTT.

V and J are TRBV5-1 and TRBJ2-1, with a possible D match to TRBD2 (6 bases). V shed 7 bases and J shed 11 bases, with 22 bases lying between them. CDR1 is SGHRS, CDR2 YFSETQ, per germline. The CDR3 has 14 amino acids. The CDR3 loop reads CASSELNAGTKQFF. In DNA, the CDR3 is TGCGCCAGCTCAGAGCTTAACGCGGGGACGAAGCAGTTCTTC.

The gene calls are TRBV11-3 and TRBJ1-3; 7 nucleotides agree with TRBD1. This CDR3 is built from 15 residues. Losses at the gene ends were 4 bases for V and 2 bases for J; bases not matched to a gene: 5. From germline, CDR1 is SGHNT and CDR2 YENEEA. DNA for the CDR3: TGTGCCAGCAGCTCAACAGGGGTCGCTGGAAACACCATATATTTT. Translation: CASSSTGVAGNTIYF.

CDR3: CASSDTGRGSGELFF. DNA of the CDR3: TGTGCCAGCAGTGACACGGGTCGGGGGTCCGGGGAGCTGTTTTTT. The J gene is TRBJ2-2, the V gene TRBV25-1; tentative D call: TRBD2 (6 bases). CDR1 MGHDK and CDR2 SYGVNS come from the germline V gene. This CDR3 comprises 15 residues. Deletions cut 3 bases from V and 6 bases from J, with 14 bases between. The whole variable domain, filled in from reference TRBV25-1 and TRBJ2-2, reads EADIYQTPRYLVIGTGKKITLECSQTMGHDKMYWYQQDPGMELHLIHYSYGVNSTEKGDLSSESTVSRIRTEHFPLTLESARPSHTSQYLCASSDTGRGSGELFFGEGSRLTVL.

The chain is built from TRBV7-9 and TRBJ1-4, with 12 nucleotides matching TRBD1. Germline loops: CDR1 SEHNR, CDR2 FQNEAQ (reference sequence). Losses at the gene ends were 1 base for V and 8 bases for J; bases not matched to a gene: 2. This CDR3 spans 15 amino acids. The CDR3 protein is CASSLVGTGGEKLFF. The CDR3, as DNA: TGTGCCAGCAGCTTAGTGGGGACAGGGGGCGAAAAACTGTTTTTT. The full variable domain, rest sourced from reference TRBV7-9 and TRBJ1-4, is DTGVSQNPRHKITKRGQNVTFRCDPISEHNRLYWYRQTLGQGPEFLTYFQNEAQLEKSRLLSDRFSAERPKGSFSTLEIQRTEQGDSAMYLCASSLVGTGGEKLFFGSGTQLSVL.

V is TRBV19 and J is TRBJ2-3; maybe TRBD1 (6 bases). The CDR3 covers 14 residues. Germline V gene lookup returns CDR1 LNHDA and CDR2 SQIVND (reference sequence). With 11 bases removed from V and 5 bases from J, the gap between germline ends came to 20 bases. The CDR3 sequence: CAVRQVGLRDTQYF. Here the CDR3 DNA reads TGTGCCGTCAGACAGGTCGGGTTAAGAGATACGCAGTATTTT.

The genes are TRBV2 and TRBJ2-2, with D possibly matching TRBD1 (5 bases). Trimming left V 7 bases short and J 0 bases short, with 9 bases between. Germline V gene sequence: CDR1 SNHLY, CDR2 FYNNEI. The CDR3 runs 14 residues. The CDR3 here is CASIGEANTGELFF. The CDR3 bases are TGTGCCAGCATAGGGGAAGCGAACACCGGGGAGCTGTTTTTT. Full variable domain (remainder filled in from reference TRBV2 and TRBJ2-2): EPEVTQTPSHQVTQMGQEVILRCVPISNHLYFYWYRQILGQKVEFLVSFYNNEISEKSEIFDDQFSVERPDGSNFTLKIRSTKLEDSAMYFCASIGEANTGELFFGEGSRLTVL.

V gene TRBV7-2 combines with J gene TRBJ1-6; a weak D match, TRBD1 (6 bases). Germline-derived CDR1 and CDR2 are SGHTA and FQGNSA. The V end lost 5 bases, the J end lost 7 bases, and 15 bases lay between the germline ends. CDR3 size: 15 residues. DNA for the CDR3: TGTGCCAGCAGCCCATCGACAGGTCAAAATTCACCCCTCCACTTT. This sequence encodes CASSPSTGQNSPLHF.

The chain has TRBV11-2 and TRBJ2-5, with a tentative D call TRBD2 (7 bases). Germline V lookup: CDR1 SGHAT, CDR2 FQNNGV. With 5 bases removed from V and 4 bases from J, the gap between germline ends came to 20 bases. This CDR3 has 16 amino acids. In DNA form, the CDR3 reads TGTGCCAGCAGCCATGGGAGGGGGAACCCGGGAGAGACCCAGTACTTC. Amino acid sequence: CASSHGRGNPGETQYF.